This entry describes one TCR beta chain. Its specificity is not known. CDR3 size: 15 residues. V trimming: 7 bases; J trimming: 7 bases; junction bases outside the gene matches: 8. Germline V CDR1 and CDR2: ENHRY, SYGVKD. The source of the sample is a study of CD8 T cells in Susac syndrome. The authors carried out high-throughput sequencing of TCR beta. They applied it to CD8+ and CD4+ T cells obtained from blood. TEMRA cells were FACS-enriched, with CD8+ and CD4+ T cells isolated negatively. Random hexamers were used to reverse transcribe the RNA input (about 0.5 to 1 ug). Coverage of TCR beta CDR3 amplification by immunoSEQ multiplex PCR extended to 54 Vbeta and 13 Jbeta. TCRdb itself ran the immunoSEQ multiplex PCR reads through MiXCR, one entry per CDR3 protein. The table shows 100,000 to 150,000 distinct CDR3 sequences, with over 90% occurring only once. Findings and caveats of the study: The study acknowledged a relatively small number of individuals in its TCR sequencing and HLA analysis.

This clonotype originated in a human donor with multiple sclerosis. The chain has TRBV10-3 and TRBJ2-7; 15 nucleotides line up with TRBD2. The specimen sequenced was CD8+ T cells from PBMCs. CDR3 nucleotide sequence: TGTGCCATCACTGGACTAGCGGGAGGGCCGGGTGAGCAGTACGTC. Its translation: CAITGLAGGPGEQYV.